These 30 T cell receptor beta chains came from one sample sequenced in a study of T-cell memory formation after mild COVID-19. TCRdb called the 5' RACE reads again in MiXCR, with one record for every CDR3 protein. The profile shows around 100,000 distinct CDR3 sequences, about 24% of them singletons. The sequencing input was PBMCs or a T cell subset sorted from them (not recorded which). The receptors originated from a man aged 18 to 35 who had mild COVID-19 (a few samples of this study predate the infection). Cell type and time point are not known.

This clonotype was seen a few times. This chain joins TRBV27 and TRBJ1-1; D gene ambiguous. The germline V gene encodes CDR1 MNHEY and CDR2 SMNVEV (reference sequence). With 8 bases removed from V and 3 bases from J, the gap between germline ends came to 16 bases. This CDR3 region has 14 residues. CDR3 sequence reads: CASRSGVGYTEAFF. The CDR3 nucleotides read TGTGCCAGCCGGTCCGGGGTTGGGTACACTGAAGCTTTCTTT.

In this sample, this clonotype turned up a few times. This chain links TRBV30 with TRBJ2-1, with 8 bases aligning to TRBD2. The V and J ends lost 5 bases and 10 bases, in that order; junction bases with no gene match: 13. The germline gives CDR1 GTSNPN, CDR2 SVGIG (reference sequence). The CDR3 consists of 14 residues. The CDR3 reads CAWFPLVAGREQFF. Written as DNA, the CDR3 is TGTGCCTGGTTCCCCTTGGTAGCGGGGAGGGAGCAGTTCTTC.

The table lists this clonotype with a few counts. The gene calls are TRBV7-9 and TRBJ2-7; the match to TRBD1 covers 9 bases. The CDR3 consists of 18 residues. Germline V gene sequence: CDR1 SEHNR, CDR2 FQNEAQ (reference sequence). With V trimmed by 5 bases and J by 3 bases, 17 bases remained unmatched. CDR3 loop: CASSDQRDRQGGYYEQYV. CDR3 in DNA: TGTGCCAGCAGCGACCAAAGGGATAGACAGGGGGGTTACTACGAGCAGTACGTC.

The chain uses TRBV6-2 or TRBV6-3 and TRBJ2-1; D is possibly TRBD2 (6 bases). The CDR3 runs 14 residues. In germline, CDR1 is MNHEY, CDR2 SVGEGT. Between the trimmed V and J ends, which lost 6 bases and 2 bases, there was a span of 11 bases. The CDR3 protein is CASSAGLTYNEQFF. Here the CDR3 DNA reads TGTGCCAGCAGCGCCGGACTAACCTACAATGAGCAGTTCTTC.

The chain has TRBV4-2 and TRBJ2-2; D gene uncertain. CDR1 LGHNA and CDR2 YNFKEQ come from the germline V gene. The V end lost 1 base, the J end lost 3 bases, and 6 bases lay between the germline ends. CDR3 length: 14 amino acids. The CDR3 is CASSQARYTGELFF. The CDR3 DNA reads TGTGCCAGCAGCCAAGCTCGCTACACCGGGGAGCTGTTTTTT.

This clonotype was counted a few times. V gene TRBV12-3 or TRBV12-4 combines with J gene TRBJ2-3; D is uncertain. This CDR3 comprises 12 residues. V was cut by 3 bases and J by 6 bases, with 7 bases left in between. CDR3 region: CASSFKRDTQYF. In DNA, the CDR3 is TGTGCCAGCAGTTTTAAGCGCGATACGCAGTATTTT.

The rearrangement uses TRBV4-3 and TRBJ2-7; the D is unclear. The CDR3 sequence is 14 residues long. Germline lookup yields CDR1 LGHNA and CDR2 YSLEER. V lost 0 bases and J 2 bases, leaving 8 bases between the germline ends. As DNA, the CDR3 is TGCGCCAGCAGCCAAGATCTCGGAACCTACGAGCAGTACTTC. Its translation is CASSQDLGTYEQYF.

This clonotype was picked up a small number of times. The gene calls are TRBV7-2 and TRBJ2-3; 9 bases fit TRBD2. The CDR3 totals 16 residues. After removal of 1 base from V and 3 bases from J, the junction contained 5 bases not matched to a gene. Germline lookup yields CDR1 SGHTA and CDR2 FQGNSA. The CDR3 loop is CASSLGLAGPTDTQYF. The DNA for the CDR3 is TGTGCCAGCAGCTTAGGGCTAGCGGGACCGACAGATACGCAGTATTTT.

This sequence joins TRBV20-1 and TRBJ2-2, with TRBD1 matching over 9 bases. With 6 bases clipped from V and 3 bases from J, the junction kept 8 bases outside the gene matches. Germline V gene data show CDR1 as DFQATT and CDR2 as SNEGSKA (reference sequence). The CDR3 consists of 15 residues. CDR3 bases: TGCAGTGCGCACCGGGACAGGGATGACACCGGGGAGCTGTTTTTT. It translates to CSAHRDRDDTGELFF.

The chain is built from TRBV7-3 and TRBJ2-2; 7 bases match TRBD1. Germline V gene data show CDR1 as SGHTA and CDR2 as FQGTGA. V gave up 1 base and J gave up 6 bases; unmatched junction bases: 8. The CDR3 has 16 residues. The CDR3 is CASSLIGQGDAGELFF. For the CDR3, the DNA is TGTGCCAGCAGCTTAATAGGGCAGGGGGACGCCGGGGAGCTGTTTTTT.

As for this clonotype: One base away lies a much larger clone, so this may be a sequencing read error. The chain links TRBV27 to TRBJ2-7; D gene ambiguous. Trimming pared 6 bases from V and 0 bases from J, leaving 6 bases between. CDR3 length: 12 residues. From germline, CDR1 is MNHEY and CDR2 SMNVEV (reference sequence). This chain's CDR3 is CASSTSSYEQYF. DNA for the CDR3: TGTGCCAGCAGCACGAGCTCCTACGAGCAGTACTTC.

This clonotype was found once. The CDR3 protein is CASRTQGRGYTF. CDR3 DNA: TGTGCCAGCAGAACCCAGGGTAGGGGCTACACCTTC. The V and J genes are TRBV12-3 or TRBV12-4 and TRBJ1-2, with D perhaps matching TRBD1 (5 bases). V gave up 6 bases and J gave up 8 bases, with 13 bases separating them. This CDR3 has 12 residues.

The genes are TRBV9 and TRBJ2-7; 8 bases match TRBD2. CDR1 and CDR2 (germline): SGDLS, YYNGEE. The CDR3 sequence is 15 residues long. Trimming at V came to 0 bases and at J to 6 bases, leaving 8 bases not matched to a gene. CDR3 DNA sequence: TGTGCCAGCAGCGTAGACGGGACTAGTGGTGGCGAGCAGTACTTC. The encoded protein is CASSVDGTSGGEQYF. Full variable domain (outside the CDR3, taken from reference TRBV9 and TRBJ2-7): DSGVTQTPKHLITATGQRVTLRCSPRSGDLSVYWYQQSLDQGLQFLIQYYNGEERAKGNILERFSAQQFPDLHSELNLSSLELGDSALYFCASSVDGTSGGEQYFGPGTRLTVT.

This clonotype appeared a few times. CDR3 region: CASSPEGDTEAFF. CDR3 coding DNA: TGTGCCAGCAGCCCGGAGGGTGACACTGAAGCTTTCTTT. V is TRBV5-5 and J is TRBJ1-1; D is uncertain. The ends were cut back, 4 bases at V and 3 bases at J, with 10 bases in the middle. The germline V gene has CDR1 SGHKS and CDR2 YYEKEE (reference sequence). The CDR3 extends over 13 amino acids.

This clonotype was detected only a few times. The chain links TRBV15 to TRBJ2-2; the D gene is possibly TRBD1 (6 bases). This CDR3 is 16 amino acids long. The germline CDR1 and CDR2 sequences are LNHNV and YYDKDF (reference sequence). V lost 5 bases to trimming and J lost 0 bases, with 13 bases between them. In DNA, the CDR3 is TGTGCCACCAGCTCCGACGGGACACCGAACACCGGGGAGCTGTTTTTT. Its translation: CATSSDGTPNTGELFF.

This clonotype has just a few counts. This chain uses TRBV11-2 with TRBJ1-1; D not certain. CDR3 length: 10 amino acids. Trimming stripped 2 bases from V and 8 bases from J, with 3 bases between. Germline loops: CDR1 SGHAT, CDR2 FQNNGV. The CDR3, as DNA: TGTGCCAGCAGCTTAACCGAAGCTTTCTTT. Its protein is CASSLTEAFF. Together with reference TRBV11-2 and TRBJ1-1, the CDR3 gives the full variable domain: EAGVAQSPRYKIIEKRQSVAFWCNPISGHATLYWYQQILGQGPKLLIQFQNNGVVDDSQLPKDRFSAERLKGVDSTLKIQPAKLEDSAVYLCASSLTEAFFGQGTRLTVV.

This clonotype was counted only a few times. This clone may be a read error of a much larger clone one base away. The V and J genes are TRBV10-3 and TRBJ2-3; D is possibly TRBD1 or TRBD2 (5 bases each). This CDR3 spans 13 amino acids. CDR1 is ENHRY, CDR2 SYGVKD, per germline. CDR3 DNA: TGTGCCACCCTCGGGGCTAGCACAGATACGCAGTTTTTT. Its protein is CATLGASTDTQFF.

This clonotype was found a few times. J is TRBJ2-5 and V is TRBV25-1; D call uncertain. The CDR3 runs 14 residues. With 6 bases removed from V and 3 bases from J, the gap between germline ends came to 14 bases. Germline V gene lookup returns CDR1 MGHDK and CDR2 SYGVNS. The DNA of the CDR3 is TGTGCCAGCAGCGCGATCGCGACCGAAGAGACCCAGTACTTC. It specifies CASSAIATEETQYF.

This clonotype was observed a few times. DNA for the CDR3: TGTGCCAGCAGCTTTTATGGGGGCTACGAGCAGTACGTC. Protein product: CASSFYGGYEQYV. The chain recombines TRBV7-2 with TRBJ2-7; D tentatively fits TRBD1 or TRBD2 (5 bases each). Trimming took 3 bases from V and 3 from J, leaving 9 bases between them. Germline lookup yields CDR1 SGHTA and CDR2 FQGNSA. The CDR3 is made up of 13 amino acids.

This sequence joins TRBV4-1 and TRBJ2-2; no definite D call. CDR1 is MGHRA, CDR2 YSYEKL, per germline. CDR3 length: 15 amino acids. V was trimmed by 3 bases and J by 4 bases, leaving 12 bases between them. CDR3 in amino acids: CASSQAGRSTGELFF. The CDR3 DNA is TGCGCCAGCAGCCAGGCCGGTCGGTCCACCGGGGAGCTGTTTTTT.

J is TRBJ2-7 and V is TRBV28, with 8 positions matching TRBD1. Germline values: CDR1 MDHEN, CDR2 SYDVKM. The CDR3 contains 15 residues. With 11 bases clipped from V and 1 base from J, the junction kept 13 bases outside the gene matches. Here the CDR3 reads CAVSPGQVLSYEQYV. The DNA of the CDR3 is TGTGCCGTCTCCCCGGGACAGGTCTTATCCTACGAGCAGTACGTC.

This clonotype occurred a few times. This rearrangement joins TRBV12-3 or TRBV12-4 to TRBJ2-3; D is undetermined. Trimming pared 4 bases from V and 2 bases from J, leaving 7 bases between. The CDR3 runs to 13 residues. The CDR3 region is CASSSPFTDTQYF. The CDR3 DNA sequence: TGTGCCAGCAGTTCCCCCTTCACAGATACGCAGTATTTT.

In this sample, this clonotype turned up a few times. The genes are TRBV2 and TRBJ2-5; maybe TRBD2 (5 bases). This CDR3 is built from 13 residues. V lost 7 bases and J lost 7, with 16 bases in between. Germline V lookup: CDR1 SNHLY, CDR2 FYNNEI. Here the CDR3 reads CASTGGWEGTQYF. CDR3 coding DNA: TGTGCCAGCACCGGAGGTTGGGAAGGGACCCAGTACTTC.

The chain carries TRBV6-6 and TRBJ2-3, with D maybe TRBD1 (6 bases). V dropped 0 bases and J dropped 5 bases, with 15 bases sitting between them. Per the germline V gene, CDR1 is MNHNY and CDR2 is SVGAGI (reference sequence). The CDR3 covers 16 residues. CDR3 nucleotide sequence: TGTGCCAGCAGTTACTCGACTGGGGGCTGGGGAGATACGCAGTATTTT. Protein sequence: CASSYSTGGWGDTQYF.

J is TRBJ2-2 and V is TRBV12-3 or TRBV12-4; D gene ambiguous. The length of the CDR3 is 15 residues. V was clipped by 7 bases and J by 3 bases, with 15 bases between them. This chain's CDR3 is CASTGRATDTGELFF. The CDR3 bases are TGTGCCAGCACCGGACGGGCTACGGACACCGGGGAGCTGTTTTTT.

The gene calls are TRBV12-3 or TRBV12-4 and TRBJ1-1; perhaps TRBD1 as D (5 bases). Trimming shortened V by 4 bases and J by 0 bases, and 9 bases separated the two germline ends. The length of the CDR3 is 14 residues. The CDR3 DNA reads TGTGCCAGCAGTTGGGGCAGGGTGAACACTGAAGCTTTCTTT. Its translation is CASSWGRVNTEAFF.

This clonotype was observed a single time. The chain joins TRBV5-1 to TRBJ2-1; D remains ambiguous. Looked up from germline, CDR1 is SGHRS and CDR2 is YFSETQ. Trimming took 0 bases from V and 1 from J, leaving 11 bases between them. This CDR3 is built from 16 residues. CDR3 loop: CASSLVGLRSYNEQFF. DNA of the CDR3: TGCGCCAGCAGCTTGGTAGGGCTGCGGTCCTACAATGAGCAGTTCTTC. The full variable domain, with the rest looked up from reference TRBV5-1 and TRBJ2-1, is KAGVTQTPRYLIKTRGQQVTLSCSPISGHRSVSWYQQTPGQGLQFLFEYFSETQRNKGNFPGRFSGRQFSNSRSEMNVSTLELGDSALYLCASSLVGLRSYNEQFFGPGTRLTVL.

The CDR3 loop reads CASSEEGGLSGANVLTF. The DNA for the CDR3 is TGTGCCAGCAGTGAAGAGGGGGGGCTCAGTGGGGCCAACGTCCTGACTTTC. The genes are TRBV6-4 and TRBJ2-6; the D gene is possibly TRBD2 (7 bases). This CDR3 region has 17 residues. CDR1 is MRHNA and CDR2 is SNTAGT in the germline V gene. V lost 3 bases and J 3 bases, leaving 15 bases between the germline ends.

Ten or more counts support this clonotype. V and J are TRBV4-1 and TRBJ2-4; possibly TRBD1 or TRBD2 for D (5 bases each). The germline V gene has CDR1 MGHRA and CDR2 YSYEKL. The CDR3 runs 17 residues. V was pared by 0 bases and J by 1 base, with 13 bases between. The DNA of the CDR3 is TGCGCCAGCAGCCAAGATCGGGGCGGAGAGGCCAAAAACATTCAGTACTTC. Amino acids: CASSQDRGGEAKNIQYF.

The chain employs TRBV12-3 or TRBV12-4 and TRBJ1-1; D remains unclear. This CDR3 is 14 amino acids long. The germline V and J ends were trimmed by 3 bases and 1 base, with 9 bases remaining between them. The CDR3 DNA reads as TGTGCCAGCAGTTTGGTCGTGAGGAACACTGAAGCTTTCTTT. Protein: CASSLVVRNTEAFF.